These 2 T cell receptor beta chains were sequenced from one sample in a study of blood T cell repertoires in COVID-19. Repertoires were generated with immunoSEQ multiplex PCR, while TCRdb's copy carries only in-frame clones and drops some. The table includes some 460,000 clones, roughly 87% detected once. The specimen was PBMCs or T cells enriched from blood (not recorded which). The receptors shown here come from a woman under 30 who had recovered from COVID-19.

This chain connects TRBV5-8 to TRBJ1-6; TRBD1 is a possible D gene (5 bases). Germline V lookup: CDR1 SGHTS, CDR2 YDEGEE. Between the trimmed V and J ends, which lost 0 bases and 7 bases, there was a span of 11 bases. The CDR3 runs to 15 residues. CDR3 nucleotides: TGTGCCAGCAGCTTGGAGGGGCAGGTAAATTCACCCCTCCACTTT. Translation gives CASSLEGQVNSPLHF. Drawing the rest from reference TRBV5-8 and TRBJ1-6, the complete variable domain is EAGVTQSPTHLIKTRGQQATLRCSPISGHTSVYWYQQALGLGLQFLLWYDEGEERNRGNFPPRFSGRQFPNYSSELNVNALELEDSALYLCASSLEGQVNSPLHFGNGTRLTVT.

The rearrangement uses TRBV30 and TRBJ1-2; TRBD1 agrees at 12 bases. The V gene's germline CDR1 is GTSNPN and CDR2 SVGIG (reference sequence). The trim removed 1 base at V and 3 bases at J, leaving 9 bases unmatched. The CDR3 runs to 17 residues. The CDR3 loop is CAWSEGTGGSLHYGYTF. The CDR3 DNA sequence: TGTGCCTGGAGTGAAGGGACAGGGGGCAGTTTGCACTATGGCTACACCTTC.